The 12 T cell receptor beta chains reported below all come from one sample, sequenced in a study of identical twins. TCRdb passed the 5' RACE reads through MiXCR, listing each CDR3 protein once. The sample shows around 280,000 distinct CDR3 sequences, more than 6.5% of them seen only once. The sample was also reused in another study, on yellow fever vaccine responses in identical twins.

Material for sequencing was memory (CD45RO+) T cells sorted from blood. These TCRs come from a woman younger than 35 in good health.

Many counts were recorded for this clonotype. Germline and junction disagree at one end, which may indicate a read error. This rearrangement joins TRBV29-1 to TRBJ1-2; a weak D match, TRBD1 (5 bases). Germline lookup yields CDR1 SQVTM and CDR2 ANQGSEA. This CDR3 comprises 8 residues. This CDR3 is CSVDADSF. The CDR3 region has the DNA TGCAGCGTTGATGCTGACAGTTTC.

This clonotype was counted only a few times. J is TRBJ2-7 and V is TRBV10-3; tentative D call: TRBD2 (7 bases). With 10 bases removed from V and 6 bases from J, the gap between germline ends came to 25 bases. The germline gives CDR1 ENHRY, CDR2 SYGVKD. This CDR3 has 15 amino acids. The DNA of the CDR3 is TGTGCCACTCGGTATAGCGGGCCCAAGGGGGGCGAGCAGTACTTC. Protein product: CATRYSGPKGGEQYF.

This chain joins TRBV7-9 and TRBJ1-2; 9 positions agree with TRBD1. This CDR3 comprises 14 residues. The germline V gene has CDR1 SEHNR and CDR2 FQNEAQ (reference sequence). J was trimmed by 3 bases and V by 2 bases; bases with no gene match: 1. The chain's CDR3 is CASSLTGGDYGYTF. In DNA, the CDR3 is TGTGCCAGCAGCTTAACAGGGGGCGACTATGGCTACACCTTC.

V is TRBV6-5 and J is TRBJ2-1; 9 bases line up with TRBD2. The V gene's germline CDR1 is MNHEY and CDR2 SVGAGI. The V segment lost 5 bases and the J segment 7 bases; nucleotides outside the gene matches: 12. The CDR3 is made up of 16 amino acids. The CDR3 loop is CASSPRVAGDVNEQFF. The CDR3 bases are TGTGCCAGCAGTCCTCGAGTAGCGGGAGATGTTAATGAGCAGTTCTTC.

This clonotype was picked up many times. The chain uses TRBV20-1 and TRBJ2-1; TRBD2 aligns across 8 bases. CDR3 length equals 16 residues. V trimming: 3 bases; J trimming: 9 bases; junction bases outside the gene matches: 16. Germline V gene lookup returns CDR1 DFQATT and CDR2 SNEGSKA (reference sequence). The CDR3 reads CSARKSGRGESGEQFF. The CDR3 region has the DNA TGCAGTGCTAGGAAGTCTGGGCGGGGGGAAAGTGGTGAGCAGTTCTTC.

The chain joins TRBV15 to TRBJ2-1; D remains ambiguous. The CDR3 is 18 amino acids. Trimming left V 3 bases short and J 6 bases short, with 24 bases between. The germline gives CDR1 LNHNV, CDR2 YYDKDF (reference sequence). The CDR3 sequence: CATSRYGSSHVSFNEQFF. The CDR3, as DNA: TGTGCCACCAGCAGGTACGGAAGCTCCCACGTGTCTTTCAATGAGCAGTTCTTC. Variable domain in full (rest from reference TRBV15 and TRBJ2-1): DAMVIQNPRYQVTQFGKPVTLSCSQTLNHNVMYWYQQKSSQAPKLLFHYYDKDFNNEADTPDNFQSRRPNTSFCFLDIRSPGLGDTAMYLCATSRYGSSHVSFNEQFFGPGTRLTVL.

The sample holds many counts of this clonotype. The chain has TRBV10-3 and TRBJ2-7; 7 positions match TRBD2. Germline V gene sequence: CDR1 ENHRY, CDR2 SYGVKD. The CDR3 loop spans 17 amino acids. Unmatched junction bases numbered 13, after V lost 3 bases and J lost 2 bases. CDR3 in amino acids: CAISDRGEGDRAYEQYF. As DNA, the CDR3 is TGTGCCATCAGTGATCGGGGGGAAGGAGATAGGGCCTACGAGCAGTACTTC.

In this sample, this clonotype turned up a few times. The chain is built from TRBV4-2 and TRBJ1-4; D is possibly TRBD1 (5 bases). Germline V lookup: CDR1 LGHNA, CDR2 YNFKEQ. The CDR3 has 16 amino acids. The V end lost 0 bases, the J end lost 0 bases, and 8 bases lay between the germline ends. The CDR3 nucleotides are TGTGCCAGCAGCCAAGATGGAGGGGCAACTAATGAAAAACTGTTTTTT. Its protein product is CASSQDGGATNEKLFF.

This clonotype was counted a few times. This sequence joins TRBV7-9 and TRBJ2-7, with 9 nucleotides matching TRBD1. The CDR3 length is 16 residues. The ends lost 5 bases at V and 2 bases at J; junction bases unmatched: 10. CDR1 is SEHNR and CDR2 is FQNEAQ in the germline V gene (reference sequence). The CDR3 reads CASSGPGTGLTYEQYF. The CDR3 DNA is TGTGCCAGCAGCGGTCCCGGGACAGGGCTCACCTACGAGCAGTACTTC.

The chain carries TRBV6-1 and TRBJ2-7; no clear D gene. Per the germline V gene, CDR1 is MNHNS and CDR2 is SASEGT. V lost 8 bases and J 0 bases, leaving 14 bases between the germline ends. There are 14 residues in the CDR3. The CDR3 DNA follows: TGTGCCAGCCGCAGGTTCCTAAGCTCCTACGAGCAGTACGTC. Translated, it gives CASRRFLSSYEQYV.

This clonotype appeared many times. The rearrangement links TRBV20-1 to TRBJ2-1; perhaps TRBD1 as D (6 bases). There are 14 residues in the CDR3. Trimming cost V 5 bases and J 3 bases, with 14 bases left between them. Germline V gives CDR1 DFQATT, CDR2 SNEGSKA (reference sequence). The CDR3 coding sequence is TGCAGTGCTCCCCGGACAGTGGACTACAATGAGCAGTTCTTC. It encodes CSAPRTVDYNEQFF.

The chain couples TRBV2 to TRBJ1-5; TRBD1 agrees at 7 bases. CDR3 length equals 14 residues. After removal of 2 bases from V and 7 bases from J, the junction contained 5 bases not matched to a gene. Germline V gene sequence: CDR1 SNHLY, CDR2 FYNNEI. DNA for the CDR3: TGTGCCAGCAGTGAATTAGGGGGCGGACAGCCCCAGCATTTT. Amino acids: CASSELGGGQPQHF.